Presented here are 29 T cell receptor beta chains from one specimen sequenced in a study of blood T cell repertoires in COVID-19. Sequencing was performed with immunoSEQ multiplex PCR; in TCRdb, only in-frame clones are kept and a portion is missing. The data contain over 300,000 clones, approximately 87% of them singletons. The sample comprised PBMCs or T cells enriched from blood (not recorded which). The receptors derive from a woman in her thirties with acute COVID-19.

The V and J genes are TRBV7-2 and TRBJ2-1; D call uncertain. Germline CDR1 and CDR2: SGHTA and FQGNSA. The CDR3 runs 14 residues. Trimming removed 0 bases at V and 6 bases at J, with 9 bases between. The CDR3 region has the DNA TGTGCCAGCAGCTTAGCGCTTGCGTCCAATGAGCAGTTCTTC. Amino acid sequence: CASSLALASNEQFF.

The rearrangement links TRBV30 to TRBJ1-1; TRBD1 aligns across 8 bases. This CDR3 spans 15 amino acids. Germline V gene lookup returns CDR1 GTSNPN and CDR2 SVGIG (reference sequence). J was trimmed by 3 bases and V by 6 bases; bases with no gene match: 12. This CDR3 reads CACSAADRGHTEAFF. CDR3 nucleotide sequence: TGTGCCTGTTCCGCCGCCGACAGGGGACACACTGAAGCTTTCTTT.

The chain employs TRBV19 and TRBJ1-3; 9 bases are shared with TRBD1. Germline assignment: CDR1 LNHDA and CDR2 SQIVND (reference sequence). Losses at the gene ends were 7 bases for V and 9 bases for J; bases not matched to a gene: 7. This CDR3 has 13 residues. CDR3 nucleotide sequence: TGTGCCAGTATCCCGGGACAGGGAGGCACCATATATTTT. Amino acid sequence: CASIPGQGGTIYF.

The chain has TRBV2 and TRBJ2-3; D may be TRBD2 (5 bases). This CDR3 region has 11 residues. The germline V and J ends were trimmed by 9 bases and 8 bases, with 12 bases remaining between them. Germline V CDR1 and CDR2: SNHLY, FYNNEI. CDR3 sequence (DNA): TGTGCCAGTACAATAGCGCCTACGCAGTATTTT. Translated, it gives CASTIAPTQYF. The whole variable domain, filled in from reference TRBV2 and TRBJ2-3, reads EPEVTQTPSHQVTQMGQEVILRCVPISNHLYFYWYRQILGQKVEFLVSFYNNEISEKSEIFDDQFSVERPDGSNFTLKIRSTKLEDSAMYFCASTIAPTQYFGPGTRLTVL.

V usage is TRBV30 and J usage is TRBJ1-2; D ambiguous. V lost 0 bases to trimming and J lost 3 bases, with 11 bases between them. This CDR3 region has 14 residues. Germline values: CDR1 GTSNPN, CDR2 SVGIG (reference sequence). The CDR3 here is CAWSVRALHYGYTF. In DNA form, the CDR3 reads TGTGCCTGGAGTGTGAGGGCACTGCACTATGGCTACACCTTC.

This clone has a single count. J is TRBJ1-1 and V is TRBV6-2 or TRBV6-3; 10 bases fit TRBD1. V gave up 5 bases and J gave up 5 bases; unmatched junction bases: 8. Germline V lookup: CDR1 MNHEY, CDR2 SVGEGT. The CDR3 runs 15 residues. CDR3 region: CASSRGQGVWTEAFF. CDR3 nucleotide sequence: TGTGCCAGCAGTCGCGGACAGGGGGTTTGGACTGAAGCTTTCTTT.

This chain joins TRBV6-5 and TRBJ2-2; D perhaps matches TRBD1 (6 bases). V was pared by 4 bases and J by 1 base, with 7 bases between. Germline CDR1 is MNHEY and CDR2 is SVGAGI. This CDR3 region has 14 residues. CDR3 amino acids: CASSLTGNTGELFF. CDR3 DNA sequence: TGTGCCAGCAGTTTGACAGGGAACACCGGGGAGCTGTTTTTT.

This chain joins TRBV15 and TRBJ1-1; D gene ambiguous. There are 14 residues in the CDR3. V lost 6 bases, J lost 0 bases, and 11 bases lay in between. Germline V gene lookup returns CDR1 LNHNV and CDR2 YYDKDF (reference sequence). The CDR3 loop reads CATRKDLMNTEAFF. CDR3 in DNA: TGTGCCACCAGAAAGGACTTGATGAACACTGAAGCTTTCTTT.

V and J are TRBV5-1 and TRBJ1-6, with no clear D. Trimming left V 2 bases short and J 5 bases short, with 11 bases between. Germline values: CDR1 SGHRS, CDR2 YFSETQ. The CDR3 runs 15 residues. The CDR3, as DNA: TGCGCCAGCAGCTTAGACATACCCAATAATTCACCCCTCCACTTT. This translates into CASSLDIPNNSPLHF.

The chain is built from TRBV27 and TRBJ1-1, with D unclear. The V and J ends lost 6 bases and 1 base respectively, with 21 bases between them. This CDR3 comprises 17 residues. CDR1 and CDR2 (germline): MNHEY, SMNVEV (reference sequence). CDR3 region: CASSPMAGESANTEAFF. In DNA, the CDR3 is TGTGCCAGCAGCCCCATGGCCGGGGAGTCGGCGAACACTGAAGCTTTCTTT.

The genes are TRBV5-1 and TRBJ1-6; 12 bases are shared with TRBD1. The CDR3 is 18 residues long. Trimming took 4 bases from V and 10 from J; bases not matched to a gene: 15. CDR1 SGHRS and CDR2 YFSETQ come from the germline V gene. Here the CDR3 reads CASSPEAGTGGKQSPLHF. The CDR3 DNA follows: TGCGCCAGCAGCCCAGAGGCCGGGACAGGGGGCAAGCAATCACCCCTCCACTTT.

The chain combines TRBV6-5 with TRBJ2-7; 8 bases agree with TRBD1. CDR3 length: 16 amino acids. With V trimmed by 0 bases and J by 3 bases, 7 bases remained unmatched. Germline V lookup: CDR1 MNHEY, CDR2 SVGAGI. This CDR3 is CASSYSGQGKGYEQYF. CDR3 nucleotide sequence: TGTGCCAGCAGTTACTCCGGACAGGGTAAAGGCTACGAGCAGTACTTC.

This chain uses TRBV27 with TRBJ1-6; D is perhaps TRBD1 (5 bases). The CDR3 has 17 amino acids. V gave up 7 bases and J gave up 9 bases, with 25 bases separating them. Per the germline V gene, CDR1 is MNHEY and CDR2 is SMNVEV (reference sequence). The CDR3 bases are TGTGCCAGCACCGCCCGGCAGCCTAAGGGGTCCGGTTCACCCCTCCACTTT. This encodes CASTARQPKGSGSPLHF.

This chain joins TRBV4-3 and TRBJ2-1; 8 bases are shared with TRBD2. The CDR3 has 15 amino acids. Germline V gene sequence: CDR1 LGHNA, CDR2 YSLEER. J lost 7 bases, V lost 0 bases, and 5 bases had no gene match. CDR3 DNA: TGCGCCAGCAGCCAAGATCAGCGGGGGCGTAATGAGCAGTTCTTC. It is translated as CASSQDQRGRNEQFF.

The chain employs TRBV19 and TRBJ2-2; 12 bases map to TRBD1. V was pared by 8 bases and J by 6 bases, with 10 bases of the junction left unmatched. Germline V gene lookup returns CDR1 LNHDA and CDR2 SQIVND (reference sequence). The CDR3 extends over 16 amino acids. CDR3 coding DNA: TGTGCCAGTTCAACTAGGGACAGGGGGCAATCCGGGGAGCTGTTTTTT. Protein: CASSTRDRGQSGELFF.

This clone came up once. The V gene is TRBV5-6, the J gene TRBJ2-1; 11 nucleotides agree with TRBD2. Per germline, CDR1 SGHDT and CDR2 YYEEEE. This CDR3 region has 19 residues. Trimming removed 4 bases from V and 4 bases from J; junction bases left unmatched: 16. The CDR3 sequence is CASSVPGTSGPLGYNEQFF. The CDR3 region has the DNA TGTGCCAGCAGCGTACCCGGGACTAGCGGCCCCTTAGGATACAATGAGCAGTTCTTC.

V gene TRBV6-2 or TRBV6-3 combines with J gene TRBJ1-2; 11 bases map to TRBD1. This CDR3 has 15 amino acids. The germline V gene encodes CDR1 MNHEY and CDR2 SVGEGT. V lost 0 bases, J lost 7 bases, and 4 bases stayed unmatched. The CDR3 coding sequence is TGTGCCAGCAGTTACTCGCGGACAGGGGGCAGTGGCTACACCTTC. Its translation: CASSYSRTGGSGYTF.

V is TRBV6-5 and J is TRBJ2-2; TRBD2 aligns across 10 bases. In germline, CDR1 is MNHEY, CDR2 SVGAGI. This CDR3 comprises 15 residues. The J segment lost 4 bases and the V segment lost 6 bases, leaving 5 bases of the junction unmatched. DNA for the CDR3: TGTGCCAGCAGACGGACTAGCGGCGTCACCGGGGAGCTGTTTTTT. Its protein is CASRRTSGVTGELFF.

The chain is built from TRBV20-1 and TRBJ1-2; D call uncertain. The CDR3 covers 11 residues. The V and J ends lost 5 bases and 4 bases respectively, with 8 bases between them. Germline V gene data show CDR1 as DFQATT and CDR2 as SNEGSKA (reference sequence). The CDR3 nucleotides read TGCAGTGCTCGCATCGGCTATGGCTACACCTTC. Protein: CSARIGYGYTF.

The rearrangement uses TRBV27 and TRBJ1-6; 7 nucleotides line up with TRBD1. V lost 3 bases to trimming and J lost 9 bases; unmatched junction nucleotides: 8. The CDR3 is 15 amino acids. The germline CDR1 and CDR2 sequences are MNHEY and SMNVEV (reference sequence). The CDR3 DNA follows: TGTGCCAGCAGTTTGACAGGGTTAATAACTTCACCCCTCCACTTT. This translates into CASSLTGLITSPLHF.

On this clone itself: This CDR3 is also generated by other DNA sequences in the sample. This rearrangement joins TRBV5-1 to TRBJ1-1, with 8 bases lining up with TRBD1. The junction had 5 bases not matched to a gene; V was cut back by 2 bases and J by 5 bases. The CDR3 is 14 residues long. Germline V gene lookup returns CDR1 SGHRS and CDR2 YFSETQ. The CDR3 protein is CASSLQGGGTEAFF. CDR3 DNA: TGCGCCAGCAGCTTACAGGGGGGAGGAACTGAAGCTTTCTTT.

Notes on this clone: The sample has other DNA sequences that encode this CDR3 too. J is TRBJ1-1 and V is TRBV6-5; D is unresolved. The V gene's germline CDR1 is MNHEY and CDR2 SVGAGI. This CDR3 region has 15 residues. Trimming removed 0 bases from V and 5 bases from J, with 13 bases in between. CDR3 coding DNA: TGTGCCAGCAGTTACTCGACCGGAGGAGGGACTGAAGCTTTCTTT. Translating gives CASSYSTGGGTEAFF.

The chain combines TRBV10-1 with TRBJ2-7; 9 bases are a match to TRBD2. Germline CDR1 WNHNN, CDR2 SYGVQD (reference sequence). The J segment lost 2 bases and the V segment lost 3 bases, leaving 5 bases of the junction unmatched. CDR3 length equals 15 residues. CDR3 amino acids: CASSDGASGAYEQYF. The DNA for the CDR3 is TGCGCCAGCAGTGATGGGGCTAGCGGGGCCTACGAGCAGTACTTC.

The V and J genes are TRBV7-8 and TRBJ2-5, with D perhaps TRBD2 (6 bases). This CDR3 is built from 16 residues. Trimming removed 5 bases from V and 4 bases from J, with 20 bases in between. Germline CDR1 is SGHVS and CDR2 is FQNEAQ. CDR3 DNA sequence: TGTGCCAGCAGCACCGGCCGGGACGGGAGAGGAGAGACCCAGTACTTC. Its translation is CASSTGRDGRGETQYF.

This chain links TRBV15 with TRBJ2-1; the match to TRBD1 covers 9 bases. V dropped 0 bases and J dropped 7; count of bases not matched to a gene: 4. There are 15 residues in the CDR3. Per the germline V gene, CDR1 is LNHNV and CDR2 is YYDKDF (reference sequence). The CDR3 sequence: CATSRDRGTGNEQFF. CDR3 nucleotide sequence: TGTGCCACCAGCAGAGATCGCGGGACAGGGAATGAGCAGTTCTTC.

V is TRBV3-1 (or the pseudogene TRBV3-2) and J is TRBJ2-3; 8 positions match TRBD2. V lost 0 bases, J lost 12 bases, and 8 bases stayed unmatched. CDR1 and CDR2 (germline): LGHDT, YNNKEL (reference sequence). The CDR3 totals 14 residues. DNA of the CDR3: TGTGCCAGCAGCCAAGAAGCTGTAGCGGGGAAACAGTATTTT. Translation gives CASSQEAVAGKQYF.

As DNA, the CDR3 is TGTGCCTGGAGTACTACAGGGAGCTCTGGAAACACCATATATTTT. The encoded protein is CAWSTTGSSGNTIYF. This sequence joins TRBV30 and TRBJ1-3; the D gene is possibly TRBD1 (6 bases). Trimming stripped 2 bases from V and 0 bases from J, with 11 bases between. The CDR3 extends over 15 amino acids. CDR1 is GTSNPN, CDR2 SVGIG, per germline (reference sequence).

V and J are TRBV7-2 and TRBJ2-2; D remains unclear. The germline gives CDR1 SGHTA, CDR2 FQGNSA. Trimming cost V 2 bases and J 6 bases, with 7 bases left between them. The CDR3 loop spans 13 amino acids. For the CDR3, the DNA is TGTGCCAGCAGCTTACGAGTGGCCGGGGAGCTGTTTTTT. Its translation is CASSLRVAGELFF.

The genes are TRBV29-1 and TRBJ1-2; 8 bases align to TRBD1. The CDR3 is 14 residues long. Germline V lookup: CDR1 SQVTM, CDR2 ANQGSEA. V lost 7 bases and J lost 4; bases outside the gene matches: 11. The CDR3 spells CSAEGTGPLYGYTF. The CDR3, as DNA: TGCAGCGCCGAAGGGACAGGTCCTCTCTATGGCTACACCTTC. Full variable domain (remainder filled in from reference TRBV29-1 and TRBJ1-2): SAVISQKPSRDICQRGTSLTIQCQVDSQVTMMFWYRQQPGQSLTLIATANQGSEATYESGFVIDKFPISRPNLTFSTLTVSNMSPEDSSIYLCSAEGTGPLYGYTFGSGTRLTVV.